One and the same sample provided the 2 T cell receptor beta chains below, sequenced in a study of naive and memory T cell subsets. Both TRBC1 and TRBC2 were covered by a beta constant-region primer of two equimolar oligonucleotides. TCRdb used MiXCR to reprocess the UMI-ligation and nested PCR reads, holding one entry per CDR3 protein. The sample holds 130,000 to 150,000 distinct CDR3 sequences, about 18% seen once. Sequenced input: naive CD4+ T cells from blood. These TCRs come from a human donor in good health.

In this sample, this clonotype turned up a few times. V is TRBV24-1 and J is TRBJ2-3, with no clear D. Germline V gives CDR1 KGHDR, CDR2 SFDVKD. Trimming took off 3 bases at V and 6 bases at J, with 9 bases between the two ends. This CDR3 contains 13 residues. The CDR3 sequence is CATSDPSPDTQYF. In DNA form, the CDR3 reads TGTGCCACCAGTGATCCGAGCCCGGATACGCAGTATTTT.

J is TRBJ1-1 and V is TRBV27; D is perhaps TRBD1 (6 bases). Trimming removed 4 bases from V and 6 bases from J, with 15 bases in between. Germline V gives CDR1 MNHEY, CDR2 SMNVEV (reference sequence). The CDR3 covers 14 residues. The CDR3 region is CASSSDRTVSEAFF. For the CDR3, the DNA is TGTGCCAGCAGTTCAGACAGGACTGTATCTGAAGCTTTCTTT.